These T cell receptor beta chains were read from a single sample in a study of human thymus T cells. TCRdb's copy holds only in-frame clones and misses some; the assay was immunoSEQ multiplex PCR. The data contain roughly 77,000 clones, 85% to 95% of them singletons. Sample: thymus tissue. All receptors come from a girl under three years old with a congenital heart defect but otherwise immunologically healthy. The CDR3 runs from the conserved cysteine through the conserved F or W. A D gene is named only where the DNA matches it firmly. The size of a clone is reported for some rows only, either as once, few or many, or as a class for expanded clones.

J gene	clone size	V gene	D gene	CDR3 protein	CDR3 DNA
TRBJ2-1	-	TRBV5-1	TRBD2	CASSLLAGTYNEQFF	TGCGCCAGCAGCTTGTTAGCGGGCACCTACAATGAGCAGTTCTTC
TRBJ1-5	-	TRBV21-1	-	CASSKARRRDGQPQHF	TGTGCCAGCAGCAAAGCGCGTCGTAGGGATGGACAGCCCCAGCATTTT
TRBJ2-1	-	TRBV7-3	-	CASSLAESSYNEQFF	TGTGCCAGCAGCTTAGCAGAAAGCTCCTACAATGAGCAGTTCTTC
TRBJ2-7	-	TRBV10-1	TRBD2	CASRKGTSGSYEQYF	TGCGCCAGCAGAAAAGGGACTAGCGGGAGCTACGAGCAGTACTTC
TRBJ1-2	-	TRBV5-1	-	CASSPTTVQGSYYGYTF	TGCGCCAGCAGCCCCACCACGGTCCAGGGCTCCTACTATGGCTACACCTTC
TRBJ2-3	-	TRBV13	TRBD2	CASSLGSFGGRGPDTQYF	TGTGCCAGCAGCTTAGGGTCGTTTGGCGGGAGGGGACCAGATACGCAGTATTTT
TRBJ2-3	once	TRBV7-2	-	CASSPRLITDTQYF	TGTGCCAGCAGCCCAAGACTCATCACAGATACGCAGTATTTT
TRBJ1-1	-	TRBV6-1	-	CASSEQPNTEAFF	TGTGCCAGCAGTGAACAGCCGAACACTGAAGCTTTCTTT
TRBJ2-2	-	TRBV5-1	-	CASCRNTGELFF	TGCGCCAGCTGCCGAAACACCGGGGAGCTGTTTTTT
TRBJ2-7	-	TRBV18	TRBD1	CASSPWDRVSYEQYF	TGTGCCAGCTCACCCTGGGACAGGGTTTCCTACGAGCAGTACTTC
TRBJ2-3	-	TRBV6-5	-	CASSYSIASTDTQYF	TGTGCCAGCAGTTACTCTATAGCTAGCACAGATACGCAGTATTTT
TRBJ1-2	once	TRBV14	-	CASSLLDGNYGYTF	TGTGCCAGCAGCCTGCTAGACGGCAACTATGGCTACACCTTC
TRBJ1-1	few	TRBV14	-	CASSHRGNGRMNTEAFF	TGTGCCAGCAGCCACAGGGGTAACGGCAGAATGAACACTGAAGCTTTCTTT
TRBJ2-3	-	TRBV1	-	CTSSQARTSRFADTQYF	TGCACCAGCAGCCAAGCCCGGACTAGCAGATTCGCAGATACGCAGTATTTT
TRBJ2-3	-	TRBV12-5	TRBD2	CASGPGGRGGLTSGRKPDTQYF	TGTGCTAGTGGACCAGGGGGCAGGGGTGGCCTTACTAGCGGGAGGAAGCCAGATACGCAGTATTTT
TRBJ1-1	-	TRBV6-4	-	CASSGGQNTEAFF	TGTGCCAGCAGCGGGGGCCAAAACACTGAAGCTTTCTTT
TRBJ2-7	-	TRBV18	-	CASSPRGDRSYEQYF	TGTGCCAGCTCACCGCGGGGGGACAGATCCTACGAGCAGTACTTC
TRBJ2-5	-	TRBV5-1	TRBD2	CASSSRGLAEQETQYF	TGCGCCAGCAGCTCGAGAGGACTAGCAGAACAAGAGACCCAGTACTTC
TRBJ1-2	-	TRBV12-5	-	CASATRGNYGYTF	TGTGCTAGTGCCACCAGGGGCAACTATGGCTACACCTTC
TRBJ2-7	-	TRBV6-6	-	CASSDPGDEQYF	TGTGCCAGCAGTGACCCCGGGGACGAGCAGTACTTC
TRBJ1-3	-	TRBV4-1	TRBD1	CASSQDTKGQYHRNSGNTIYF	TGCGCCAGCAGCCAAGATACAAAGGGACAGTACCACCGGAACTCTGGAAACACCATATATTTT
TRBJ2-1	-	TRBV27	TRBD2	CASTGLAGGRSYNEQFF	TGTGCCAGCACCGGACTAGCGGGAGGGAGGTCCTACAATGAGCAGTTCTTC
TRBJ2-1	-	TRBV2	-	CASSDTCGGGGHEQFF	TGTGCCAGCAGCGATACCTGCGGGGGAGGGGGTCATGAGCAGTTCTTC
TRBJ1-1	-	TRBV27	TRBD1	CASSSRTGLGVNTEAFF	TGTGCCAGCAGTTCAAGGACAGGGTTAGGTGTGAACACTGAAGCTTTCTTT
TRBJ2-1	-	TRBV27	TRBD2	CASTTSGIAYNEQFF	TGTGCCAGCACCACGAGCGGGATTGCCTACAATGAGCAGTTCTTC
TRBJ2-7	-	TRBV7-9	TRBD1	CASSLAPGTGGYEQYF	TGTGCCAGCAGCTTAGCCCCTGGGACAGGGGGCTACGAGCAGTACTTC
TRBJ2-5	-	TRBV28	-	CASSLPTNYPQYF	TGTGCCAGCAGTTTACCGACAAACTATCCCCAGTACTTC